A single sample gave rise to the 6 T cell receptor beta chains below, sequenced in a study of blood T cell repertoires in COVID-19. Measured with immunoSEQ multiplex PCR; TCRdb has only the in-frame clones, and not every one. This sample yields roughly 160,000 clones, of which approximately 87% are seen a single time; over 9% belongs to the top ten. Material: peripheral blood. The receptors come from a woman between 65 and 79 years old with COVID-19, enrolled during active disease.

The chain is built from TRBV28 and TRBJ1-6; unclear D gene. The CDR3 runs 13 residues. Deletions cut 5 bases from V and 8 bases from J, with 10 bases between. Germline lookup yields CDR1 MDHEN and CDR2 SYDVKM. The CDR3 DNA reads as TGTGCCAGCAGTACCCGGTTGGATTCACCCCTCCACTTT. Amino acids: CASSTRLDSPLHF.

This chain links TRBV7-8 with TRBJ2-2; 7 nucleotides line up with TRBD1. The ends lost 5 bases at V and 7 bases at J; junction bases unmatched: 7. Per germline, CDR1 SGHVS and CDR2 FQNEAQ. The length of the CDR3 is 14 residues. Here the CDR3 reads CASSHKDRVGELFF. The CDR3 nucleotides are TGTGCCAGCAGCCACAAAGACAGGGTCGGGGAGCTGTTTTTT.

J is TRBJ2-2 and V is TRBV11-3, with D possibly TRBD2 on 6 matching bases. This CDR3 region has 15 residues. The germline CDR1 and CDR2 sequences are SGHNT and YENEEA. The germline V and J ends were trimmed by 3 bases and 0 bases, with 8 bases remaining between them. CDR3 sequence: CASSFGRTNTGELFF. The DNA of the CDR3 is TGTGCCAGCAGCTTTGGGAGGACGAACACCGGGGAGCTGTTTTTT.

This clone was detected once. The chain links TRBV25-1 to TRBJ1-4, with D possibly TRBD1 on 5 matching bases. This CDR3 spans 13 amino acids. V lost 4 bases to trimming and J lost 5 bases, with 8 bases between them. Germline V gene data show CDR1 as MGHDK and CDR2 as SYGVNS. The CDR3 is CASSGQFNEKLFF. CDR3 bases: TGTGCCAGCAGTGGACAGTTCAATGAAAAACTGTTTTTT.

V gene TRBV6-5 combines with J gene TRBJ1-1, with TRBD1 matching 7 bases. The J segment lost 3 bases and the V segment lost 6 bases, leaving 7 bases of the junction unmatched. The germline CDR1 and CDR2 sequences are MNHEY and SVGAGI. This CDR3 is 14 amino acids long. The CDR3 region has the DNA TGTGCCAGCAGGACGACAGGGCGGGACACTGAAGCTTTCTTT. This encodes CASRTTGRDTEAFF.

This clone is a singleton in its sample. The chain is built from TRBV9 and TRBJ1-1, with a possible D match to TRBD1 (6 bases). Germline V CDR1 and CDR2: SGDLS, YYNGEE. V lost 0 bases to trimming and J lost 0 bases, with 18 bases between them. The CDR3 sequence is 18 residues long. CDR3 DNA sequence: TGTGCCAGCAGCGTAGGGGGGGGACACAGCTTGATGAACACTGAAGCTTTCTTT. It is translated as CASSVGGGHSLMNTEAFF.